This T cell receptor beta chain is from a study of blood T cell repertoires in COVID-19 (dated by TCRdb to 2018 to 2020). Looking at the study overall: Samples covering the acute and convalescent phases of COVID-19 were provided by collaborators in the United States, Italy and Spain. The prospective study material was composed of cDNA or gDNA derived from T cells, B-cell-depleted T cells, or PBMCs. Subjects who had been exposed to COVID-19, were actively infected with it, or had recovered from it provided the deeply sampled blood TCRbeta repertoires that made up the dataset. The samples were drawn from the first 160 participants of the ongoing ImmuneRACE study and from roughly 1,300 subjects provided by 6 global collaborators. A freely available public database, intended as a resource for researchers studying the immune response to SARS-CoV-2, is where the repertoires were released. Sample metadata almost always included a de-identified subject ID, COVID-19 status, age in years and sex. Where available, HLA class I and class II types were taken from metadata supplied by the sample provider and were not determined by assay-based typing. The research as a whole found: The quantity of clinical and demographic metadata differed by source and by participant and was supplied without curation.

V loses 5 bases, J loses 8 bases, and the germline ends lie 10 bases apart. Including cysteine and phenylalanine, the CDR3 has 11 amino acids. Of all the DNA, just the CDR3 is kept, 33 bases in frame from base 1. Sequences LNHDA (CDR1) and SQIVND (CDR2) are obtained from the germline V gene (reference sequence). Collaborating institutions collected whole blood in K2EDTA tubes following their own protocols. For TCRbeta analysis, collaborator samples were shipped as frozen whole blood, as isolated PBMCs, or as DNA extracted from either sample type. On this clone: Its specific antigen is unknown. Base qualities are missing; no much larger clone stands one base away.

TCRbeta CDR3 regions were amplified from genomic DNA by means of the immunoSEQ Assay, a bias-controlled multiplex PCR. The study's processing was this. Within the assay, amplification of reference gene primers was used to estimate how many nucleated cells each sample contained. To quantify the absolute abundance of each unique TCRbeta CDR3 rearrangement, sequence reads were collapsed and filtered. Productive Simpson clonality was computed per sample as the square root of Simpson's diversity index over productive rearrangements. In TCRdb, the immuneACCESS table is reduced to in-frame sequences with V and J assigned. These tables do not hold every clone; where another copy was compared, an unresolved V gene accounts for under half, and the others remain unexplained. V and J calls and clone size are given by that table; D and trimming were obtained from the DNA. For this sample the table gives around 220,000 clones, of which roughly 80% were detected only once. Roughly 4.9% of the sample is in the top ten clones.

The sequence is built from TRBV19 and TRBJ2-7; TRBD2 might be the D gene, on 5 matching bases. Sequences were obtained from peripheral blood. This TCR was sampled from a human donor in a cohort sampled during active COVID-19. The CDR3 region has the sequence CASSAGFQQYF. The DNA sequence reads TGTGCCAGTAGTGCGGGTTTCCAGCAGTACTTC.